This T cell receptor beta chain came from a study of T cell repertoires in cytomegalovirus infection. Overall study context: Selected CMV epitopes included recently identified HLA-C-restricted ones as well as well-studied HLA-B-restricted ones. General study results and limits: HLA-C-restricted CMV clonotypes gave the most frequent clonotype in two of eight donors.

One entry per CDR3 protein, called by TCRdb with MiXCR from the reads. The data contain approximately 110,000 distinct CDR3 sequences, 29% of them singletons. V shed 5 bases and J 2 bases; nucleotides not matched to a gene: 11. In germline, CDR1 is SGHTA, CDR2 FQGNSA. The CDR3 has 19 amino acids. This clonotype was found many times. The antigen is not known. This specimen was CD8+ T cells from cultured PBMCs, taken from culture after CMV antigen stimulation. The J gene is TRBJ2-3, the V gene TRBV7-2, with 15 bases lining up with TRBD2. The receptor's source is a human donor in good health (CMV status not recorded). Some clones in this sample may be carry-over from other donors' samples. Written as DNA, the CDR3 is TGTGCCAGCAGCCCCGGGACTAGCGGGGGGATCCACCTCACAGATACGCAGTATTTT. It specifies CASSPGTSGGIHLTDTQYF.